Reported below is one T cell receptor beta chain. Its antigen is unidentified. The data derive from a study of cytotoxic CD8 clonotypes in ibrutinib-treated CLL. Study at large: Among responders, about 24 were partial and 2 complete; after median 68 months, about 15 stayed remitted and some 12 progressed. Productive templates averaged about 250,000 per sample, and productive rearrangements 94,082.

Clones were read by immunoSEQ multiplex PCR, and TCRdb kept only the in-frame ones, dropping some. The repertoire holds 200,000 to 250,000 clones, about three quarters seen once, with just over 15% in the top ten. Study-level points and caveats: On treatment, the uncommon public clonotypes contracted or remained stable.

The junction had 17 bases not matched to a gene; V was cut back by 1 base and J by 0 bases. This CDR3 is built from 21 residues. CDR1 is LGHNA, CDR2 YSLEER, per germline. The chain combines TRBV4-3 with TRBJ2-2; 7 bases line up with TRBD1. The specimen was PBMCs, collected after 24 months of ibrutinib treatment. The sequence came from a human donor with chronic lymphocytic leukemia. The CDR3 DNA follows: TGCGCCAGCAGCCAAGTAGCCAGGGGACAGTTCGCATACCCGAACACCGGGGAGCTGTTTTTT. Translated: CASSQVARGQFAYPNTGELFF.